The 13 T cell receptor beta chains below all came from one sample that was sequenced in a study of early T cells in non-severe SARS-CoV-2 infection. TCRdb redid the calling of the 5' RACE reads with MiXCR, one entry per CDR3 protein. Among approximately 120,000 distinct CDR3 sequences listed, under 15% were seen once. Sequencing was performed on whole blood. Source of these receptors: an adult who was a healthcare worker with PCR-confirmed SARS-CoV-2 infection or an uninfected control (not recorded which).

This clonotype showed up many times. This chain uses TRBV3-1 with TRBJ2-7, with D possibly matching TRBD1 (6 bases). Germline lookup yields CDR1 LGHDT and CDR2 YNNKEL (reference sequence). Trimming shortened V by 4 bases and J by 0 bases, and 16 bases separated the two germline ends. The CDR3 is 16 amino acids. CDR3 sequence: CASSPSGQIPSYEQYF. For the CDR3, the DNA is TGTGCCAGCAGCCCCTCAGGACAGATTCCCTCCTACGAGCAGTACTTC.

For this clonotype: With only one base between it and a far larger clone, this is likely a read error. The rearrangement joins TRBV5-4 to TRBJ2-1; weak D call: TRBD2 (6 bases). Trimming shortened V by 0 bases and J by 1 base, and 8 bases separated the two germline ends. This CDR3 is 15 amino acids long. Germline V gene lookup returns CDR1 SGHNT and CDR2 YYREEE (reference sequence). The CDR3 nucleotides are TGTGCCAGCAGCTTGGACGGGGGATCCTACAATGAGCAGTTCTTC. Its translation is CASSLDGGSYNEQFF.

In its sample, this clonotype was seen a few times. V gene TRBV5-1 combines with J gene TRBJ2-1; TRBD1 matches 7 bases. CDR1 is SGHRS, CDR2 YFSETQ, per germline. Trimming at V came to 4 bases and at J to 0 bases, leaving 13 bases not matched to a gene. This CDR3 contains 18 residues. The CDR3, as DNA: TGCGCCAGCAGCCCCCGGGACAGAAGCGCCCTCTCCTACAATGAGCAGTTCTTC. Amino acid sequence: CASSPRDRSALSYNEQFF. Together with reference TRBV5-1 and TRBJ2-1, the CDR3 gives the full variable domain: KAGVTQTPRYLIKTRGQQVTLSCSPISGHRSVSWYQQTPGQGLQFLFEYFSETQRNKGNFPGRFSGRQFSNSRSEMNVSTLELGDSALYLCASSPRDRSALSYNEQFFGPGTRLTVL.

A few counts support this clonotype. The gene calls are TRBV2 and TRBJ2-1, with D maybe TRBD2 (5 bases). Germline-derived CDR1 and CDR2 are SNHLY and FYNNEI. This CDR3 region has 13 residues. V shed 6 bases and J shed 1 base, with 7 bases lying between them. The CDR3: CASRLVSYNEQFF. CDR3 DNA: TGTGCCAGCAGACTAGTTTCCTACAATGAGCAGTTCTTC.

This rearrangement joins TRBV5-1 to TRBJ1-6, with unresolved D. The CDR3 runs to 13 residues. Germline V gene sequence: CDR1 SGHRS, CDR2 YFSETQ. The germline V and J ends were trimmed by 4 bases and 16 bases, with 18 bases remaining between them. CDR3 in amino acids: CASSLALEGELHF. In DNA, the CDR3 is TGCGCCAGCAGCCTGGCCCTGGAGGGCGAACTCCACTTT.

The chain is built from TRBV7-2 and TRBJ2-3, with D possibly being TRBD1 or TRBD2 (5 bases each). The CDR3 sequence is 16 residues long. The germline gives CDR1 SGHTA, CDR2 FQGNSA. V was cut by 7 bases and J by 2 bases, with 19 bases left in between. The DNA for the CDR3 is TGTGCCAGCACCCCCCGGGGTAGGGGCCCCACAGATACGCAGTATTTT. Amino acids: CASTPRGRGPTDTQYF.

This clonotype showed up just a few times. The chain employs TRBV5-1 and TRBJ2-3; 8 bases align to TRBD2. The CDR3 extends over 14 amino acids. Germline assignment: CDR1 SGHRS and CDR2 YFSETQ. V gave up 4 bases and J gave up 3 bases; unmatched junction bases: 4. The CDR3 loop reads CASSTGGQTDTQYF. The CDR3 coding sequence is TGCGCCAGCAGCACGGGGGGGCAGACAGATACGCAGTATTTT. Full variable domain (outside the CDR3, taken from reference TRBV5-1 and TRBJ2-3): KAGVTQTPRYLIKTRGQQVTLSCSPISGHRSVSWYQQTPGQGLQFLFEYFSETQRNKGNFPGRFSGRQFSNSRSEMNVSTLELGDSALYLCASSTGGQTDTQYFGPGTRLTVL.

For the CDR3, the DNA is TGTGCCAGCAGTTACTCGGAGGCAGGACGATCTGGATATGGCTACACCTTC. This encodes CASSYSEAGRSGYGYTF. The rearrangement links TRBV6-5 to TRBJ1-2; D gene ambiguous. V lost 0 bases and J lost 5, with 19 bases in between. Germline CDR1 MNHEY, CDR2 SVGAGI. The CDR3 runs to 17 residues.

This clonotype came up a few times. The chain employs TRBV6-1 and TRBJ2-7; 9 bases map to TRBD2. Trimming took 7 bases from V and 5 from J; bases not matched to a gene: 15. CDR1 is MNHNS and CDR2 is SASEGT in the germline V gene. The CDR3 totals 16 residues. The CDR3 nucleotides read TGTGCCAGCAACGTCCTAGCGGGGAGTAACTCGGACGAGCAGTACTTC. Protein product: CASNVLAGSNSDEQYF.

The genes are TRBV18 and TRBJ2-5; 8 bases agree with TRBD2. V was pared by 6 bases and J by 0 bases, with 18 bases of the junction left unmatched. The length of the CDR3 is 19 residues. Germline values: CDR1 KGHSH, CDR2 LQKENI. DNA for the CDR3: TGTGCCAGCTCGGACGGGGGGGCCAAAGACGTGTGGGACCAAGAGACCCAGTACTTC. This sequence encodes CASSDGGAKDVWDQETQYF.

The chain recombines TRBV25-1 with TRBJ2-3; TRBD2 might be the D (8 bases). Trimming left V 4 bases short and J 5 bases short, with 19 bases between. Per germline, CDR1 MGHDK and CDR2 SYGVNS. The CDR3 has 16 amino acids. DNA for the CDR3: TGTGCCAGCAGTGGGACAGGACTAGCTAAAAAAGATACGCAGTATTTT. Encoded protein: CASSGTGLAKKDTQYF.

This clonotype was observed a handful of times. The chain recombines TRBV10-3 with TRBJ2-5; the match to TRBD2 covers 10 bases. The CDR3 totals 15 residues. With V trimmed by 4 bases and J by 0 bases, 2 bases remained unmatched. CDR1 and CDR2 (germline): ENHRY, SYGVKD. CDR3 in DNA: TGTGCCATCAGTGCCCTAGCGGGGGACCAAGAGACCCAGTACTTC. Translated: CAISALAGDQETQYF.

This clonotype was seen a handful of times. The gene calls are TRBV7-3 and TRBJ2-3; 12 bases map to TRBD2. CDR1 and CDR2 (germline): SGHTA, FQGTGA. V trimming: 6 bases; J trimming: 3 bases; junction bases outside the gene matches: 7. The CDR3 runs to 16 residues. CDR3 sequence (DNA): TGTGCCAGCAGTCTAGCGGGGGGGCCTAGAACAGATACGCAGTATTTT. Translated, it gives CASSLAGGPRTDTQYF.